Each of the 14 T cell receptor beta chains below was sequenced from the same sample in a study of metastatic and nonmetastatic thyroid tumors. All patients were untreated before thyroid surgery. TCRdb redid the clone calls on the PCR reads using MiXCR. Of around 70,000 clones detected, less than 20% appear once; the ten largest clones hold around 13%. The sequenced sample was blood. The receptors shown here come from a female donor with papillary thyroid cancer or a benign thyroid nodule (not recorded which). Some clones in this sample may be carry-over from other donors' samples.

This clone was counted ten times or more. Additional DNA sequences in this sample encode the identical CDR3. This sequence joins TRBV28 and TRBJ2-7; no definite D call. The length of the CDR3 is 14 residues. Germline V gene sequence: CDR1 MDHEN, CDR2 SYDVKM. Deletions cut 2 bases from V and 0 bases from J, with 8 bases between. CDR3 coding DNA: TGTGCCAGCAGTTTAGTCGGTCCCTCCTACGAGCAGTACTTC. Protein product: CASSLVGPSYEQYF.

As regards this clone: This may be a read error: a much more frequent sequence differs by one nucleotide. The V call is TRBV9, the J call TRBJ2-5, with D unclear. The V gene lost 3 bases and the J gene lost 3 bases, with 18 bases spanning the gap. The CDR3 consists of 16 residues. In germline, CDR1 is SGDLS, CDR2 YYNGEE. The CDR3 region has the DNA TGTGCCAGCAGCGCCTCTGTGGGAAGGGTAGAAGAGACCCAGTACTTC. This encodes CASSASVGRVEETQYF. The whole variable domain, remainder taken from reference TRBV9 and TRBJ2-5, is DSGVTQTPKHLITATGQRVTLRCSPRSGDLSVYWYQQSLDQGLQFLIQYYNGEERAKGNILERFSAQQFPDLHSELNLSSLELGDSALYFCASSASVGRVEETQYFGPGTRLLVL.

This clone was picked up many times. This chain joins TRBV7-9 and TRBJ1-4; D may be TRBD1 (6 bases). CDR3 length: 15 amino acids. Germline V CDR1 and CDR2: SEHNR, FQNEAQ (reference sequence). V dropped 4 bases and J dropped 0 bases, with 9 bases sitting between them. CDR3 DNA: TGTGCCAGCAGCTCGGGACAAGCAACTAATGAAAAACTGTTTTTT. Amino acids: CASSSGQATNEKLFF.

This clone was detected ten times or more. The chain employs TRBV2 and TRBJ1-1; D call uncertain. The V gene's germline CDR1 is SNHLY and CDR2 FYNNEI. V gave up 4 bases and J gave up 0 bases, with 3 bases separating them. The CDR3 has 12 residues. CDR3 amino acids: CASSVMNTEAFF. Written as DNA, the CDR3 is TGTGCCAGCAGTGTTATGAACACTGAAGCTTTCTTT.

This sequence joins TRBV19 and TRBJ2-7; 7 bases are a match to TRBD2. Trimming at V came to 3 bases and at J to 0 bases, leaving 5 bases not matched to a gene. The CDR3 loop spans 15 amino acids. CDR1 and CDR2 from the germline V gene are LNHDA and SQIVND (reference sequence). The CDR3 bases are TGTGCCAGTAGTATCCTAGCGGAGGGCTCCTACGAGCAGTACTTC. Its translation is CASSILAEGSYEQYF.

This clone was picked up many times. In the same sample, other DNA sequences code for this CDR3. The chain uses TRBV5-4 and TRBJ1-2; 9 nucleotides align to TRBD1. J lost 8 bases, V lost 4 bases, and 15 bases had no gene match. Germline V gene data show CDR1 as SGHNT and CDR2 as YYREEE (reference sequence). This CDR3 has 16 amino acids. This chain's CDR3 is CASSPGRDRAFIGYTF. The CDR3 nucleotides are TGTGCCAGCAGCCCCGGGCGGGACAGGGCTTTTATCGGCTACACCTTC. Filled out from reference TRBV5-4 and TRBJ1-2, the complete variable domain reads ETGVTQSPTHLIKTRGQQVTLRCSSQSGHNTVSWYQQALGQGPQFIFQYYREEENGRGNFPPRFSGLQFPNYSSELNVNALELDDSALYLCASSPGRDRAFIGYTFGSGTRLTVV.

This clone was recorded at least ten times. The V call is TRBV7-3, the J call TRBJ2-7; D possibly corresponds to TRBD2 (5 bases). Germline values: CDR1 SGHTA, CDR2 FQGTGA. V lost 5 bases to trimming and J lost 3 bases, with 8 bases between them. This CDR3 is 12 amino acids long. CDR3 DNA: TGTGCCAGCAGCCCCGCGGGCTACGAGCAGTACTTC. It specifies CASSPAGYEQYF.

To note about this clone: Since no conserved phenylalanine or tryptophan closes the CDR3, a read error is the likely cause. V is TRBV20-1 and J is TRBJ1-2; no reliable D call. The V and J ends lost 3 bases and 9 bases respectively, with 11 bases between them. Germline lookup yields CDR1 DFQATT and CDR2 SNEGSKA (reference sequence). There are 11 residues in the CDR3. The CDR3 reads CSASAAYCYTS. The CDR3, as DNA: TGCAGTGCTAGTGCGGCTTATTGCTACACCTCC.

A word on this clone: Other DNA sequences of this sample code for an identical CDR3. The gene calls are TRBV28 and TRBJ2-7; either TRBD1 or TRBD2 may fit D (7 bases each). This CDR3 comprises 13 residues. The germline V gene has CDR1 MDHEN and CDR2 SYDVKM. V lost 2 bases to trimming and J lost 7 bases, with 12 bases between them. CDR3 residues: CASSLGTAGEQYF. The CDR3 DNA sequence: TGTGCCAGCAGTTTAGGGACAGCGGGGGAGCAGTACTTC.

The CDR3 reads CASGEGGLTEAFF. The CDR3 DNA sequence: TGCGCCAGTGGGGAGGGGGGTTTAACTGAAGCTTTCTTT. V usage is TRBV10-2 and J usage is TRBJ1-1; D possibly corresponds to TRBD1 (6 bases). The germline V gene encodes CDR1 WSHSY and CDR2 SAAADI. Between the trimmed V and J ends, which lost 9 bases and 5 bases, there was a span of 16 bases. The length of the CDR3 is 13 residues.

This clone occurred many times. V is TRBV20-1 and J is TRBJ2-7, with TRBD2 matching over 8 bases. The CDR3 contains 16 residues. Trimming removed 2 bases from V and 0 bases from J; junction bases left unmatched: 9. CDR1 DFQATT and CDR2 SNEGSKA come from the germline V gene (reference sequence). This chain's CDR3 is CSARPMRLASSYEQYF. For the CDR3, the DNA is TGCAGTGCTAGACCGATGAGACTAGCGTCCTCCTACGAGCAGTACTTC.

This clone has at least ten counts. The chain uses TRBV14 and TRBJ1-2; D is possibly TRBD1 (5 bases). The germline CDR1 and CDR2 sequences are SGHDN and FVKESK. The CDR3 sequence is 12 residues long. Between the trimmed V and J ends, which lost 4 bases and 8 bases, there was a span of 11 bases. In DNA form, the CDR3 reads TGTGCCAGCAGCCCAACAGAGGGGGGCTACACCTTC. This codes for CASSPTEGGYTF.

This chain uses TRBV11-2 with TRBJ2-7, with D perhaps TRBD1 (6 bases). This CDR3 is built from 15 residues. V was trimmed by 1 base and J by 3 bases, leaving 13 bases between them. Germline CDR1 reads SGHAT; CDR2 reads FQNNGV. The CDR3 spells CASSLGPGQFYEQYF. The CDR3 coding sequence is TGTGCCAGCAGCTTAGGCCCTGGACAGTTCTACGAGCAGTACTTC. Full variable domain (missing parts from reference TRBV11-2 and TRBJ2-7): EAGVAQSPRYKIIEKRQSVAFWCNPISGHATLYWYQQILGQGPKLLIQFQNNGVVDDSQLPKDRFSAERLKGVDSTLKIQPAKLEDSAVYLCASSLGPGQFYEQYFGPGTRLTVT.

There are many counts of this clone. The rearrangement joins TRBV12-3 or TRBV12-4 to TRBJ2-3; 7 bases line up with TRBD2. V was pared by 4 bases and J by 2 bases, with 3 bases of the junction left unmatched. This CDR3 is built from 14 residues. The CDR3 is CASSSLANTDTQYF. CDR3 DNA: TGTGCCAGCAGTTCACTAGCGAACACAGATACGCAGTATTTT.